Listed here are 20 T cell receptor beta chains from one sample, sequenced in a study of T-cell reconstitution after alpha-beta-depleted transplantation in children. Preparing the TCRbeta library involved the use of unique molecular identifiers. TCRdb recomputed calls from the PCR reads with MiXCR, one row per CDR3 protein. This sample has hundreds of thousands of distinct CDR3 sequences, with 8% to 11% found just once. The source was PBMCs from the stem cell graft donor, collected from the stem cell graft. The source of these receptors is a human donor who donated a stem cell graft to a child with acute myeloid leukemia.

This clonotype showed up many times. This rearrangement joins TRBV6-1 to TRBJ2-7, with 8 bases aligning to TRBD1. The CDR3 covers 13 residues. Losses at the gene ends were 7 bases for V and 7 bases for J; bases not matched to a gene: 9. The germline CDR1 and CDR2 sequences are MNHNS and SASEGT. The CDR3 protein is CASTRQGKWEQYF. The CDR3, as DNA: TGTGCCAGCACCCGACAGGGGAAATGGGAGCAGTACTTC.

Comments on this clonotype: Sequence at one end of the junction differs from germline and may be a read error. The chain is built from TRBV12-3 or TRBV12-4 and TRBJ2-3; the match to TRBD2 covers 8 bases. The CDR3 has 18 amino acids. The CDR3 sequence is CASCLATGTRRYTDTQYF. The CDR3 nucleotides are TGTGCCAGCTGTTTAGCGACCGGGACTAGAAGGTACACAGATACGCAGTATTTT.

The sample holds a few counts of this clonotype. The gene calls are TRBV28 and TRBJ2-1; 8 bases align to TRBD2. After removal of 5 bases from V and 0 bases from J, the junction contained 9 bases not matched to a gene. The CDR3 loop spans 17 amino acids. In germline, CDR1 is MDHEN, CDR2 SYDVKM. The CDR3 DNA reads as TGTGCCAGCAGTCCTAATCCCAGCGGGAGCTCCTACAATGAGCAGTTCTTC. Its protein is CASSPNPSGSSYNEQFF.

This clonotype was found many times. The chain employs TRBV27 and TRBJ2-1; 8 positions agree with TRBD1. V shed 10 bases and J 0 bases; nucleotides not matched to a gene: 2. CDR3 size: 13 residues. CDR1 and CDR2 from the germline V gene are MNHEY and SMNVEV (reference sequence). The CDR3 here is CATTGGSYNEQFF. CDR3 DNA: TGTGCCACTACAGGGGGCTCCTACAATGAGCAGTTCTTC.

At least ten counts were recorded for this clonotype. The chain recombines TRBV29-1 with TRBJ1-2; TRBD1 matches at 10 bases. The germline V gene has CDR1 SQVTM and CDR2 ANQGSEA. Trimming at V came to 4 bases and at J to 6 bases, leaving 5 bases not matched to a gene. The CDR3 has 13 residues. CDR3 bases: TGCAGCGTTGGACAGGACAGGGGGAATGGCTACACCTTC. Protein product: CSVGQDRGNGYTF.

There are many counts of this clonotype. This chain uses TRBV3-1 with TRBJ2-7, with 8 bases aligning to TRBD2. This CDR3 has 15 amino acids. CDR1 is LGHDT, CDR2 YNNKEL, per germline (reference sequence). The junction had 5 bases not matched to a gene; V was cut back by 0 bases and J by 4 bases. CDR3 bases: TGTGCCAGCAGCCAAGAGGTAGCGGGAAAGTACGAGCAGTACTTC. It translates to CASSQEVAGKYEQYF.

Ten or more counts support this clonotype. The rearrangement joins TRBV5-1 to TRBJ1-3, with TRBD1 identical over 8 bases. The CDR3 length is 16 residues. Germline V gene sequence: CDR1 SGHRS, CDR2 YFSETQ. Trimming at V came to 0 bases and at J to 4 bases, leaving 6 bases not matched to a gene. The CDR3 is CASSLDQGARGNTIYF. In nucleotides, the CDR3 is TGCGCCAGCAGCTTGGATCAGGGGGCGAGGGGAAACACCATATATTTT. The full variable domain, rest sourced from reference TRBV5-1 and TRBJ1-3, is KAGVTQTPRYLIKTRGQQVTLSCSPISGHRSVSWYQQTPGQGLQFLFEYFSETQRNKGNFPGRFSGRQFSNSRSEMNVSTLELGDSALYLCASSLDQGARGNTIYFGEGSWLTVV.

This clonotype was seen a handful of times. The chain uses TRBV25-1 and TRBJ2-7; D possibly matches TRBD1 or TRBD2 (5 bases each). CDR3 length equals 16 residues. V gave up 1 base and J gave up 3 bases, with 16 bases separating them. In germline, CDR1 is MGHDK, CDR2 SYGVNS. The CDR3 protein is CASSEFGTGPYYEQYF. DNA of the CDR3: TGTGCCAGCAGTGAATTTGGGACGGGGCCCTACTACGAGCAGTACTTC.

The CDR3 DNA reads TGCAGTGCTACCGGGACTAGGGAGTTCAATGAGCAGTTCTTC. It is translated as CSATGTREFNEQFF. The chain links TRBV20-1 to TRBJ2-1; 8 bases line up with TRBD2. With V trimmed by 4 bases and J by 6 bases, 8 bases remained unmatched. The CDR3 totals 14 residues. CDR1 is DFQATT, CDR2 SNEGSKA, per germline (reference sequence).

This clonotype was observed many times. The rearrangement uses TRBV12-3 or TRBV12-4 and TRBJ1-5, with TRBD1 matching over 8 bases. The CDR3 length is 13 residues. V lost 6 bases, J lost 3 bases, and 1 base stayed unmatched. The CDR3 region has the DNA TGTGCCAGCAGGGGACAGGCCAATCAGCCCCAGCATTTT. As protein: CASRGQANQPQHF.

The gene calls are TRBV2 and TRBJ2-4; 7 bases are shared with TRBD1. CDR1 SNHLY and CDR2 FYNNEI come from the germline V gene. The trim removed 8 bases at V and 1 base at J, leaving 8 bases unmatched. The CDR3 totals 15 residues. The CDR3 loop is CASFTGTEAKNIQYF. CDR3 coding DNA: TGTGCCAGCTTTACCGGGACAGAGGCCAAAAACATTCAGTACTTC.

This clonotype was detected a few times. This chain links TRBV9 with TRBJ2-2, with TRBD2 matching 11 bases. With V trimmed by 4 bases and J by 1 base, 6 bases remained unmatched. Germline loops: CDR1 SGDLS, CDR2 YYNGEE. The CDR3 is made up of 17 amino acids. The CDR3 is CASSLLSGRVNTGELFF. The CDR3 DNA sequence: TGTGCCAGCAGCCTACTTAGCGGGAGGGTGAACACCGGGGAGCTGTTTTTT.

The CDR3 DNA reads as TGTGCCAGCTGCCCCAGGGGAGGCGGCCTCTCTGGGGCCAACGTCCTGACTTTC. This codes for CASCPRGGGLSGANVLTF. The chain combines TRBV7-3 with TRBJ2-6; tentatively, D is TRBD1 or TRBD2 (6 bases each). CDR1 and CDR2 from the germline V gene are SGHTA and FQGTGA. The V and J ends lost 8 bases and 0 bases respectively, with 20 bases between them. This CDR3 contains 18 residues.

This clonotype came up a few times. This chain uses TRBV6-5 with TRBJ2-5, with 10 bases fitting TRBD2. CDR3 length: 16 amino acids. Germline trimming cut 2 bases from V and 5 bases from J; bases unmatched to any gene: 8. Germline assignment: CDR1 MNHEY and CDR2 SVGAGI. As DNA, the CDR3 is TGTGCCAGCAGTTACGGGAGGACTAGCGGTATTGAGACCCAGTACTTC. It yields the protein CASSYGRTSGIETQYF.

The chain recombines TRBV25-1 with TRBJ1-1; possibly TRBD1 for D (5 bases). The length of the CDR3 is 12 residues. CDR1 MGHDK and CDR2 SYGVNS come from the germline V gene. Trimming left V 3 bases short and J 11 bases short, with 13 bases between. The CDR3 here is CASSDLVRGAFF. The CDR3 nucleotides are TGTGCCAGCAGTGATCTGGTCCGGGGGGCTTTCTTT.

V usage is TRBV12-3 or TRBV12-4 and J usage is TRBJ2-7; TRBD1 matches at 8 bases. CDR3 length: 13 residues. V dropped 7 bases and J dropped 6; count of bases not matched to a gene: 8. The chain's CDR3 is CASTLLGQGEQYF. Written as DNA, the CDR3 is TGTGCCAGCACTCTTCTCGGACAGGGCGAGCAGTACTTC.

This clonotype was seen ten or more times. J is TRBJ2-1 and V is TRBV6-2 or TRBV6-3; 7 positions match TRBD1. This CDR3 is 14 amino acids long. V was clipped by 5 bases and J by 9 bases; unmatched bases: 10. Germline CDR1 reads MNHEY; CDR2 reads SVGEGT. The CDR3, as DNA: TGTGCCAGCAGTCTTTTGAGACGGGACAGTGAGCAGTTCTTC. Translation gives CASSLLRRDSEQFF.

This clonotype was found a few times. The chain has TRBV5-5 and TRBJ2-2; D possibly corresponds to TRBD1 (6 bases). The V end lost 2 bases, the J end lost 2 bases, and 13 bases lay between the germline ends. This CDR3 spans 16 amino acids. Germline CDR1 SGHKS, CDR2 YYEKEE (reference sequence). The CDR3 sequence is CASSFRTAVNTGELFF. DNA of the CDR3: TGTGCCAGCAGCTTCCGGACAGCGGTTAACACCGGGGAGCTGTTTTTT.

This clonotype occurred a few times. The chain uses TRBV12-3 or TRBV12-4 and TRBJ2-2; TRBD2 aligns across 9 bases. The J segment lost 6 bases and the V segment lost 4 bases, leaving 6 bases of the junction unmatched. CDR3 length: 15 amino acids. The CDR3 sequence is CASSSGLAAPGELFF. CDR3 DNA sequence: TGTGCCAGCAGTTCGGGACTAGCCGCACCCGGGGAGCTGTTTTTT.

This clonotype showed up just a few times. This rearrangement joins TRBV27 to TRBJ2-2; a possible D gene is TRBD2 (5 bases). V lost 6 bases to trimming and J lost 4 bases, with 15 bases between them. CDR1 is MNHEY, CDR2 SMNVEV, per germline (reference sequence). The CDR3 extends over 15 amino acids. This CDR3 is CASSSGLSGTGELFF. DNA for the CDR3: TGTGCCAGCAGCTCCGGACTTTCCGGCACCGGGGAGCTGTTTTTT.